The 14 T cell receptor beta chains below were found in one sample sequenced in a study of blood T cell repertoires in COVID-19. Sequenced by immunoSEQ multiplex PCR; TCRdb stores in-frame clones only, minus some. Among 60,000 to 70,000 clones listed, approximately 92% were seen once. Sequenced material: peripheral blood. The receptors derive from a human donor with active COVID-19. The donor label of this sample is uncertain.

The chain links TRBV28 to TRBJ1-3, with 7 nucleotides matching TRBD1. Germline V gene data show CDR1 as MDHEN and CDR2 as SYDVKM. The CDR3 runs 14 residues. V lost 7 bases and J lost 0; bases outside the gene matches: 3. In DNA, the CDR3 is TGTGCCAGCATGGGGACAGACTCTGGAAACACCATATATTTT. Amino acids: CASMGTDSGNTIYF. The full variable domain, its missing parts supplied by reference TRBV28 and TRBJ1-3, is DVKVTQSSRYLVKRTGEKVFLECVQDMDHENMFWYRQDPGLGLRLIYFSYDVKMKEKGDIPEGYSVSREKKERFSLILESASTNQTSMYLCASMGTDSGNTIYFGEGSWLTVV.

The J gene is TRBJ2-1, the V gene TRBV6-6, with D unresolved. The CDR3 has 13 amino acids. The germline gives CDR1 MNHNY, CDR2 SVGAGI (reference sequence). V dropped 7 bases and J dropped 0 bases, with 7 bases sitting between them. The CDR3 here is CASTGSSYNEQFF. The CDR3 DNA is TGTGCCAGCACCGGGTCCTCCTACAATGAGCAGTTCTTC.

The CDR3 spells CASSMGGDIQYF. CDR3 bases: TGTGCCAGTAGTATGGGAGGGGACATTCAGTACTTC. This sequence joins TRBV19 and TRBJ2-4; TRBD2 matches at 7 bases. J was trimmed by 8 bases and V by 3 bases; bases with no gene match: 1. The CDR3 sequence is 12 residues long. Germline loops: CDR1 LNHDA, CDR2 SQIVND (reference sequence).

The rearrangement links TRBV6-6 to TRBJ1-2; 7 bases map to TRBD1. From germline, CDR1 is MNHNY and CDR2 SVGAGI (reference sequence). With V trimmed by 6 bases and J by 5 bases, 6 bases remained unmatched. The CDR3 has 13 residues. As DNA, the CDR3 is TGTGCCAGCAGCAGGGACAGCCGGTATGGCTACACCTTC. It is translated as CASSRDSRYGYTF.

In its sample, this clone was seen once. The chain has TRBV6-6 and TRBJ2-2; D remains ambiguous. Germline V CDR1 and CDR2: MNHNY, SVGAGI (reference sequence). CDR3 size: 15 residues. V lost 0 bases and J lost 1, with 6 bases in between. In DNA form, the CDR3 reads TGTGCCAGCAGTTACTCGAGAGGGAACACCGGGGAGCTGTTTTTT. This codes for CASSYSRGNTGELFF.

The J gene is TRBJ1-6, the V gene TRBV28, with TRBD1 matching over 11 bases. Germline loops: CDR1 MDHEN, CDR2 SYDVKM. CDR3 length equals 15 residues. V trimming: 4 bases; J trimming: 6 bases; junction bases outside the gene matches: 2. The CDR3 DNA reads TGTGCCAGCAGTTCCGGGACAGGGGGTAATTCACCCCTCCACTTT. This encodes CASSSGTGGNSPLHF. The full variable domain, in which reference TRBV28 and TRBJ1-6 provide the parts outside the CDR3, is DVKVTQSSRYLVKRTGEKVFLECVQDMDHENMFWYRQDPGLGLRLIYFSYDVKMKEKGDIPEGYSVSREKKERFSLILESASTNQTSMYLCASSSGTGGNSPLHFGNGTRLTVT.

The CDR3 region is CASRPIGLDQETQYF. The DNA for the CDR3 is TGTGCCAGCAGACCAATCGGACTAGACCAAGAGACCCAGTACTTC. The chain has TRBV3-1 (or the pseudogene TRBV3-2) and TRBJ2-5; TRBD2 matches 7 bases. With V trimmed by 6 bases and J by 0 bases, 7 bases remained unmatched. Germline CDR1 is LGHDT and CDR2 is YNNKEL (reference sequence). The CDR3 consists of 15 residues.

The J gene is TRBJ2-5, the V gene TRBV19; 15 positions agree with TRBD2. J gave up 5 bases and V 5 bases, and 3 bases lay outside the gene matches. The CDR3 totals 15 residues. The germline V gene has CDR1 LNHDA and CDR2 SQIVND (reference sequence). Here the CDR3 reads CASSHGLAGGETQYF. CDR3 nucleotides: TGTGCCAGTAGTCACGGACTAGCGGGAGGGGAGACCCAGTACTTC.

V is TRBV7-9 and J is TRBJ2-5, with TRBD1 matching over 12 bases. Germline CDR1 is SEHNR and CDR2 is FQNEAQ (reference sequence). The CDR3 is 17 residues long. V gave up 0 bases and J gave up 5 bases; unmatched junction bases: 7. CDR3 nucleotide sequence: TGTGCCAGCAGCTTAGCCCTGGGACAGGGGGCTCGGGAGACCCAGTACTTC. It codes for CASSLALGQGARETQYF.

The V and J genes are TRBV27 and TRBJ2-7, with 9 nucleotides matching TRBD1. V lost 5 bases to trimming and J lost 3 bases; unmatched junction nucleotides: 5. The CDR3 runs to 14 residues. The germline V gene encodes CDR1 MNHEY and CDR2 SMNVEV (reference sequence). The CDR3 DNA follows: TGTGCCAGCAGTCCGCGACAGGGGGGCTACGAGCAGTACTTC. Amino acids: CASSPRQGGYEQYF.

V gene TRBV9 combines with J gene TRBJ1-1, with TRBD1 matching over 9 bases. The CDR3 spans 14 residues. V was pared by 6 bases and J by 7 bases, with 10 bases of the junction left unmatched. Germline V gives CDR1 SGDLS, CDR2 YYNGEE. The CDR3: CASIRTGVVIEAFF. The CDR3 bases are TGTGCCAGCATCCGGACAGGGGTCGTAATTGAAGCTTTCTTT.

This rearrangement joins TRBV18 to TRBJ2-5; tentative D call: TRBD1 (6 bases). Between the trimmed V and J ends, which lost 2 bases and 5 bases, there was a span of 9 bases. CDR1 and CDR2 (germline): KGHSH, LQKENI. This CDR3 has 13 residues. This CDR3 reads CASSPGGAETQYF. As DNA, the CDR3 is TGTGCCAGCTCACCAGGGGGCGCGGAGACCCAGTACTTC.

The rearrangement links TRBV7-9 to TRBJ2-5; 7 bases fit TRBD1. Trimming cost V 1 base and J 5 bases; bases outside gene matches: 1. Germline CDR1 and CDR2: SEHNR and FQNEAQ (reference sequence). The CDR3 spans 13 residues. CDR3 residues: CASSLVQGETQYF. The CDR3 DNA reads TGTGCCAGCAGCTTAGTACAGGGGGAGACCCAGTACTTC.

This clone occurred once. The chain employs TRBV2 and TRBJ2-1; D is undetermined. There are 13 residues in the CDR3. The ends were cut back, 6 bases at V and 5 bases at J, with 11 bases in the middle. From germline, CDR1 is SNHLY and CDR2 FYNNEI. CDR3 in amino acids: CASSQTVDNEQFF. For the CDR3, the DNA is TGTGCCAGCAGCCAAACGGTCGACAATGAGCAGTTCTTC.